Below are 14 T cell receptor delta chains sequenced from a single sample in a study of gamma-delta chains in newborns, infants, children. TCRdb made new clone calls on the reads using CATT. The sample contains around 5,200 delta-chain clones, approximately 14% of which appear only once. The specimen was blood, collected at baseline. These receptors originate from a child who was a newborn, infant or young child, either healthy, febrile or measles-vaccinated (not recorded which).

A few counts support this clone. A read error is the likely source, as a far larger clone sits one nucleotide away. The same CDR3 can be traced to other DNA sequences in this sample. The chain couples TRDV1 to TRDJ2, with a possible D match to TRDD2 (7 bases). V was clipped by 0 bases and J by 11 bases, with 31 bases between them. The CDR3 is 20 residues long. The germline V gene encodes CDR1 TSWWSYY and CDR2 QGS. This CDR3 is CALGELFLPALGASRAQLFF. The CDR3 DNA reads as TGTGCTCTTGGGGAACTATTCCTACCCGCCTTGGGGGCTAGCCGAGCGCAACTCTTCTTT.

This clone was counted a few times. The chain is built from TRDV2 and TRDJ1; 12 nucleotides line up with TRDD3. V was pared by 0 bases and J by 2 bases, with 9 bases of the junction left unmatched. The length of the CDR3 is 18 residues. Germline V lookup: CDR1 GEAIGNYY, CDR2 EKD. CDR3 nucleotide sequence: TGTGCCTGTGACACCGTCGGGCTGGGGGATACGCTAACCGATAAACTCATCTTT. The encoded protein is CACDTVGLGDTLTDKLIF.

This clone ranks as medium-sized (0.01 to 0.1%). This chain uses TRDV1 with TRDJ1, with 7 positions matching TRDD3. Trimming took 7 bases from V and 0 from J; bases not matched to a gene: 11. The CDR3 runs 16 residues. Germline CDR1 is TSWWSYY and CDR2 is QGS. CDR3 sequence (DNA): TGTGCTCTTGTATGGCCTGGGGGGTTGTACACCGATAAACTCATCTTT. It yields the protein CALVWPGGLYTDKLIF.

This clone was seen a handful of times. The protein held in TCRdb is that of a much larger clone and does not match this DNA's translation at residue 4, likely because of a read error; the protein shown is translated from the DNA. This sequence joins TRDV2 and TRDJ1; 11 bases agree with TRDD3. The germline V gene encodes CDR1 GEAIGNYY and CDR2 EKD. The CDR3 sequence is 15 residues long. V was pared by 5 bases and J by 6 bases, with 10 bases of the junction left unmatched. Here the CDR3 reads CACGNMGDTSNKLIF. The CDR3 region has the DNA TGTGCCTGTGGGAATATGGGGGATACGTCAAATAAACTCATCTTT.

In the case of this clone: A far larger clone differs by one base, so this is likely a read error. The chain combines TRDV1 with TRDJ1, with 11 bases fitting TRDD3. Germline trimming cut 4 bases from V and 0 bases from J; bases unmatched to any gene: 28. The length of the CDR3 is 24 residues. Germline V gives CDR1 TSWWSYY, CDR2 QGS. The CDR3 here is CALGGYHPVAFYWGISPYTDKLIF. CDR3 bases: TGTGCTCTTGGGGGGTACCATCCGGTCGCATTCTACTGGGGGATATCCCCATACACCGATAAACTCATCTTT.

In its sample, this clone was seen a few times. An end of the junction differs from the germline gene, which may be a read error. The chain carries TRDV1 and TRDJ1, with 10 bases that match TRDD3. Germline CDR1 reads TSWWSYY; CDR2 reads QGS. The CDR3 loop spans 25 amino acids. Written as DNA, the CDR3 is TGTGCTCCTGGGGAACTGGGGGGGCACCATTCCAGATGTTTACTGGGGGATTTCAACACCGATAAACTCATCTTT. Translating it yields CAPGELGGHHSRCLLGDFNTDKLIF.

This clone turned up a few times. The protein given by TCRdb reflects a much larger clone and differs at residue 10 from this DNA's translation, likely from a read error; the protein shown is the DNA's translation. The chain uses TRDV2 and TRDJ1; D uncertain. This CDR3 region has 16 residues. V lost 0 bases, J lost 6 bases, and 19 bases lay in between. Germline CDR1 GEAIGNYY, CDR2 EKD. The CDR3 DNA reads TGTGCCTGTGACACCGTAGCCCTCAGTAATGAGAATAAACTCATCTTT. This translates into CACDTVALSNENKLIF.

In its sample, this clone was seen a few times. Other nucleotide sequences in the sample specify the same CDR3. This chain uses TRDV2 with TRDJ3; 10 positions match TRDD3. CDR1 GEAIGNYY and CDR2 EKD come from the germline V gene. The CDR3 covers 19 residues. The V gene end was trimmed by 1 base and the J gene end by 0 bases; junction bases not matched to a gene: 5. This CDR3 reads CACDTGGYQSSWDTRQMFF. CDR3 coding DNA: TGTGCCTGTGACACTGGGGGATACCAAAGCTCCTGGGACACCCGACAGATGTTTTTC.

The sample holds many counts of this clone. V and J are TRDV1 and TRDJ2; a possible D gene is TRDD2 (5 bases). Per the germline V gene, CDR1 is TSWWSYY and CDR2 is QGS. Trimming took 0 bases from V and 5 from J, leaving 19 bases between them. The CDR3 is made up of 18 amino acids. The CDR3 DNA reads TGTGCTCTTGGGGAACTAGCTGGTCCTAGCGGCCTAACAGCACAACTCTTCTTT. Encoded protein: CALGELAGPSGLTAQLFF.

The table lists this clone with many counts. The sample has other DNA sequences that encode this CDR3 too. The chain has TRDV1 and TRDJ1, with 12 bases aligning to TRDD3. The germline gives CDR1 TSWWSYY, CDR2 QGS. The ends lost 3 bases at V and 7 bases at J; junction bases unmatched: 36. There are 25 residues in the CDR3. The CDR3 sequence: CALGDSHWAFLEGRLGDTIRCKLIF. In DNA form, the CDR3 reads TGTGCTCTTGGGGACTCACACTGGGCCTTCCTAGAAGGGAGGCTGGGGGATACGATCCGATGTAAACTCATCTTT.

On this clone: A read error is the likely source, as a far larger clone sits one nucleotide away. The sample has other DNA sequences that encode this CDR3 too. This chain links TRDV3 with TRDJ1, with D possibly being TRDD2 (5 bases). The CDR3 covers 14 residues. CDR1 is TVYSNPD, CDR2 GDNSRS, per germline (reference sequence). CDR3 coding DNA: TGTGCCTTTAGCTGTCCCACCTACACCGATAAACTCATCTTC. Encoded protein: CAFSCPTYTDKLIF.

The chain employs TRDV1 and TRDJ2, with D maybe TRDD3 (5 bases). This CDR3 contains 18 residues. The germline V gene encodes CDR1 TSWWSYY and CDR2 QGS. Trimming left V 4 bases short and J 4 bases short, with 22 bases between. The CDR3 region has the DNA TGTGCTCTTGGGGGTTCGATGTGGAGCTGGGTGGGGACAGCACAACTCTTCTTT. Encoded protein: CALGGSMWSWVGTAQLFF.

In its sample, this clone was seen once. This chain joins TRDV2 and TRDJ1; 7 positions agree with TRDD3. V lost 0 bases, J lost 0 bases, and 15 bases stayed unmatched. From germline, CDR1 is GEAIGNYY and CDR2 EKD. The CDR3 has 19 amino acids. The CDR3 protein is CACDTPSEGGGPYTDKLIF. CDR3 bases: TGTGCCTGTGACACCCCCAGTGAGGGTGGGGGACCGTACACCGATAAACTCATCTTT.

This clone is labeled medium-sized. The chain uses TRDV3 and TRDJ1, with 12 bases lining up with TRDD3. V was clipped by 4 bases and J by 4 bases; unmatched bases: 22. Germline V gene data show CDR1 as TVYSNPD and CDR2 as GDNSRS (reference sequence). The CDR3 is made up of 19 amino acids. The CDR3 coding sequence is TGTGCCTCCACCTCTCATTCCGCCCACTGGGGGATACAGGACGATAAACTCATCTTT. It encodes CASTSHSAHWGIQDDKLIF.